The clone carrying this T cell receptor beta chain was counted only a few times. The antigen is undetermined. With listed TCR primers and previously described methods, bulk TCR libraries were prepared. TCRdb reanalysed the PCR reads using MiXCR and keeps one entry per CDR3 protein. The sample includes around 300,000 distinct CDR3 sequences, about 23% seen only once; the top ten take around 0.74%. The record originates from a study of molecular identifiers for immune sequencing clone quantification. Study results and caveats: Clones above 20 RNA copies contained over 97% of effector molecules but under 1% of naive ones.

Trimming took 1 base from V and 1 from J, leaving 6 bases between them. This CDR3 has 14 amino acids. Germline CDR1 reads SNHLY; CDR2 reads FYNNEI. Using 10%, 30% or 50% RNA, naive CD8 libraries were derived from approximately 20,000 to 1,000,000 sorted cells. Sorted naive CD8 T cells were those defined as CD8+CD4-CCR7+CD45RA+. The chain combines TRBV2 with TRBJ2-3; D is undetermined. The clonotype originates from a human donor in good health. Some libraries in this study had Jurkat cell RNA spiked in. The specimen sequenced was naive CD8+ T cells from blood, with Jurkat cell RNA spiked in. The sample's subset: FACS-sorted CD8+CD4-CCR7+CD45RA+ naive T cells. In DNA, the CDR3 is TGTGCCAGCAGTGAAGGGGCCCGCACAGATACGCAGTATTTT. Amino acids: CASSEGARTDTQYF.